Each of the 2 T cell receptor beta chains below was sequenced from the same sample in a study of OX40 agonist ivuxolimab in advanced cancers. Profiled with immunoSEQ multiplex PCR; TCRdb holds only in-frame clones, not every one. The table includes 70,000 or so clones, more than 70% detected once. The sample consisted of CD4+ or CD8+ T cells sorted from blood, taken in a trial of the OX40 agonist ivuxolimab. The source of these receptors is an adult with an advanced solid tumor such as melanoma, head and neck, liver or kidney cancer.

The rearrangement uses TRBV15 and TRBJ2-2; D remains ambiguous. The CDR3 extends over 16 amino acids. V was trimmed by 2 bases and J by 1 base, leaving 11 bases between them. Germline CDR1 reads LNHNV; CDR2 reads YYDKDF (reference sequence). CDR3 sequence reads: CATSRPPQRNTGELFF. For the CDR3, the DNA is TGTGCCACCAGCAGACCCCCCCAGCGGAACACCGGGGAGCTGTTTTTT. The variable domain in full, completed from reference TRBV15 and TRBJ2-2, reads DAMVIQNPRYQVTQFGKPVTLSCSQTLNHNVMYWYQQKSSQAPKLLFHYYDKDFNNEADTPDNFQSRRPNTSFCFLDIRSPGLGDTAMYLCATSRPPQRNTGELFFGEGSRLTVL.

V gene TRBV28 combines with J gene TRBJ1-2, with 10 bases that match TRBD1. CDR1 and CDR2 (germline): MDHEN, SYDVKM. This CDR3 is built from 16 residues. The trim removed 2 bases at V and 4 bases at J, leaving 7 bases unmatched. CDR3 in DNA: TGTGCCAGCAGTTTACCCCTCGGGACAGGGGTCTATGGCTACACCTTC. It specifies CASSLPLGTGVYGYTF.